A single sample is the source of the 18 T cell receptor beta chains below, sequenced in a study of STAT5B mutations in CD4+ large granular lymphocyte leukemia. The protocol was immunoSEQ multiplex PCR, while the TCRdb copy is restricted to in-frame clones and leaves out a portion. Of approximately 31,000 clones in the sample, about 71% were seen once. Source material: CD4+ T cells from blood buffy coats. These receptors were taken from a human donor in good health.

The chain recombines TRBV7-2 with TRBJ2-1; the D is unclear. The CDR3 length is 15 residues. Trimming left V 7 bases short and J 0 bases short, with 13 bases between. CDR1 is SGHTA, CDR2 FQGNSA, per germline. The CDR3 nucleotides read TGTGCCAGCATCCCGGTTGAAGGCTCCTACAATGAGCAGTTCTTC. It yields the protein CASIPVEGSYNEQFF.

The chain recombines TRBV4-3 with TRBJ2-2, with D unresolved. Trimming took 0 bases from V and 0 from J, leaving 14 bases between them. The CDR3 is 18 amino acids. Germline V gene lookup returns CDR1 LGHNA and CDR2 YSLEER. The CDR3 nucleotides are TGCGCCAGCAGCCAAGAACTCAATGGATTTACGAACACCGGGGAGCTGTTTTTT. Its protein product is CASSQELNGFTNTGELFF.

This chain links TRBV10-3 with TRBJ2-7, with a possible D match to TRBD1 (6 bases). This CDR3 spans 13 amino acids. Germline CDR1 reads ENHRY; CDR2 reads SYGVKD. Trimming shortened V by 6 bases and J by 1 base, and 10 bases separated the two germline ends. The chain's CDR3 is CAISFGQSYEQYF. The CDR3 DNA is TGTGCCATCAGCTTTGGACAGTCCTACGAGCAGTACTTC.

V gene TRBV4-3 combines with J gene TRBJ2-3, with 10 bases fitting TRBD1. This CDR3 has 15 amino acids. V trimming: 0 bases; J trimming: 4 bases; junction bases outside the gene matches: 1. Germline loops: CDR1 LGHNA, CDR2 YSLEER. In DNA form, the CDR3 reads TGCGCCAGCAGCCAAGAGGACAGGGGGGCAGATACGCAGTATTTT. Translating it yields CASSQEDRGADTQYF.

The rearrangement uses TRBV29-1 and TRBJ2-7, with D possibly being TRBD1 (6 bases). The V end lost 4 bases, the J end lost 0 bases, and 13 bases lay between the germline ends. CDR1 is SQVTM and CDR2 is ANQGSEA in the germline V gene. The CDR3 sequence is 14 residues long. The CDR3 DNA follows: TGCAGCGTTGGACCTGACAGGAACTCCTACGAGCAGTACTTC. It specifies CSVGPDRNSYEQYF.

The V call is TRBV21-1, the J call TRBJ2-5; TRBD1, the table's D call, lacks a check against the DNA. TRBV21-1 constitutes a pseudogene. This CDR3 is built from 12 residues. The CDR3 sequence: CASSKKGETQYF. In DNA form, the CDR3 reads TGTGCCAGCAGCAAAAAGGGGGAGACCCAGTACTTC.

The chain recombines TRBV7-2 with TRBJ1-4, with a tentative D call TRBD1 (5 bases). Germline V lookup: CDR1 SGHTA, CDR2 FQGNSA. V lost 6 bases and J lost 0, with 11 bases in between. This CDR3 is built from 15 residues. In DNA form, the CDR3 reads TGTGCCAGCAGGGTGGGGCCCGCAACTAATGAAAAACTGTTTTTT. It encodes CASRVGPATNEKLFF.

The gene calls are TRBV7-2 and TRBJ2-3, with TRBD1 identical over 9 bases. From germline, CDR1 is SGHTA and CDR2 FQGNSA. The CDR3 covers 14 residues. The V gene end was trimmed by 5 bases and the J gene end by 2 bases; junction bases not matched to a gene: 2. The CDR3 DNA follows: TGTGCCAGCAGCCGGGACAGGGTCACAGATACGCAGTATTTT. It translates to CASSRDRVTDTQYF.

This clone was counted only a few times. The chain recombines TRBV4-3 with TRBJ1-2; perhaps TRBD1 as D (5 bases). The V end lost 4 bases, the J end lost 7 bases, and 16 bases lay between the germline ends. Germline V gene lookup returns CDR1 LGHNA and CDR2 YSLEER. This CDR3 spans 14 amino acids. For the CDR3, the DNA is TGCGCCAGCAGCCCGACAATTAGGGGAGGTGGCTACACCTTC. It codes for CASSPTIRGGGYTF.

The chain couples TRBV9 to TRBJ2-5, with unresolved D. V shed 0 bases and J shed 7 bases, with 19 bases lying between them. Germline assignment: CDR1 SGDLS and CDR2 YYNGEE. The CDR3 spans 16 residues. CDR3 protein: CASSVERNGPSSTQYF. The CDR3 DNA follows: TGTGCCAGCAGCGTAGAACGGAACGGCCCCTCCTCGACCCAGTACTTC.

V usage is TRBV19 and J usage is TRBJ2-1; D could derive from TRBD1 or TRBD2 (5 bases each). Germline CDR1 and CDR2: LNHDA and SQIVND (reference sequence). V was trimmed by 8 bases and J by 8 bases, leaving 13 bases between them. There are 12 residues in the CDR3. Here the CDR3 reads CASQGTMDEQFF. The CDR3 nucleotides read TGTGCCAGTCAAGGGACGATGGATGAGCAGTTCTTC.

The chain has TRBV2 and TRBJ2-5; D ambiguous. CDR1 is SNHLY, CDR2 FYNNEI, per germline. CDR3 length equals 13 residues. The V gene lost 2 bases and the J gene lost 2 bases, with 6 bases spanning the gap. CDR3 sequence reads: CASSESMQETQYF. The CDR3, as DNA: TGTGCCAGCAGTGAATCAATGCAAGAGACCCAGTACTTC.

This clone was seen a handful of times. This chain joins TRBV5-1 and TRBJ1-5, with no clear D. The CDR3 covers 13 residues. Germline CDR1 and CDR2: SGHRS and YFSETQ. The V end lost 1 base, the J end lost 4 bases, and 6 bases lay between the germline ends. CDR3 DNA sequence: TGCGCCAGCAGCTTGTACGTTAATCAGCCCCAGCATTTT. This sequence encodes CASSLYVNQPQHF.

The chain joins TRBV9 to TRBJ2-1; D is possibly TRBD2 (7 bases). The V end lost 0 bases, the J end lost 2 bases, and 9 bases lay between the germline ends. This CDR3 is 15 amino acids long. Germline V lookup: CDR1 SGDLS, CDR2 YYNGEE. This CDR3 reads CASSVGGGPYNEQFF. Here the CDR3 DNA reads TGTGCCAGCAGCGTAGGGGGGGGGCCCTACAATGAGCAGTTCTTC.

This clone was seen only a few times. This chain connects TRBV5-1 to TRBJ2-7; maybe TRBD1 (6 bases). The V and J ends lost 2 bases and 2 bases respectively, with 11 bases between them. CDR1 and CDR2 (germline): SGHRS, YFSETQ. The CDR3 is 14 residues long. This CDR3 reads CASSFFDRPYEQYF. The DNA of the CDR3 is TGCGCCAGCAGCTTTTTCGACAGGCCCTACGAGCAGTACTTC.

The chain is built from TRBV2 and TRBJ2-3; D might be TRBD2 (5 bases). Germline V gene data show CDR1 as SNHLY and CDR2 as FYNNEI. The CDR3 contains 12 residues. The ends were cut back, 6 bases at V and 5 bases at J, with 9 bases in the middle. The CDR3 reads CASRIGGDTQYF. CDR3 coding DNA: TGTGCCAGCAGGATCGGAGGAGATACGCAGTATTTT.

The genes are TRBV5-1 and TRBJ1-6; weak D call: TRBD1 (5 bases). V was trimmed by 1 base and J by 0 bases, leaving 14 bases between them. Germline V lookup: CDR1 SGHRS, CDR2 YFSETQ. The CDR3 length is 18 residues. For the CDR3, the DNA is TGCGCCAGCAGCTTGCGGGTCTCCGGGACCTCCTATAATTCACCCCTCCACTTT. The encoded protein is CASSLRVSGTSYNSPLHF.

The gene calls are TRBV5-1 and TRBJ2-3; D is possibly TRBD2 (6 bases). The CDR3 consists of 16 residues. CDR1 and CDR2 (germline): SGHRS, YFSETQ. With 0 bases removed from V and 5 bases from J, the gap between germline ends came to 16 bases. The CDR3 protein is CASSLVTPGEVDTQYF. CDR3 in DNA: TGCGCCAGCAGCTTGGTCACTCCGGGAGAGGTAGATACGCAGTATTTT.